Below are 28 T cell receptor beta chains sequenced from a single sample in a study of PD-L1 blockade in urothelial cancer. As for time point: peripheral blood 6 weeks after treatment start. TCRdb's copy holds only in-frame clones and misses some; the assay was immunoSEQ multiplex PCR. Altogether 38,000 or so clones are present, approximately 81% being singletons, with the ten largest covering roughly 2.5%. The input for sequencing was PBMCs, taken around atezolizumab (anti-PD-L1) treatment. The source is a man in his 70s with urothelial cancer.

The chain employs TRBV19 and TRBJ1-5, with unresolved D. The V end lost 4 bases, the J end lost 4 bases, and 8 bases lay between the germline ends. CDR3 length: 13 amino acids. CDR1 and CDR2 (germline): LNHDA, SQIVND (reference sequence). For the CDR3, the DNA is TGTGCCAGTAGTACCCAGGCAAATCAGCCCCAGCATTTT. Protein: CASSTQANQPQHF. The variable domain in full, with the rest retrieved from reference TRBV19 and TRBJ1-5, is DGGITQSPKYLFRKEGQNVTLSCEQNLNHDAMYWYRQDPGQGLRLIYYSQIVNDFQKGDIAEGYSVSREKKESFPLTVTSAQKNPTAFYLCASSTQANQPQHFGDGTRLSIL.

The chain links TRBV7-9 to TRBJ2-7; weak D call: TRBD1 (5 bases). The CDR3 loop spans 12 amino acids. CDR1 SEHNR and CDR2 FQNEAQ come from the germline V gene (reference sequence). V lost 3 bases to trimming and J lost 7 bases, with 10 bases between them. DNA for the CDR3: TGTGCCAGCAGCTTTTCCCAGGGAGAGCAGTACTTC. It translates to CASSFSQGEQYF.

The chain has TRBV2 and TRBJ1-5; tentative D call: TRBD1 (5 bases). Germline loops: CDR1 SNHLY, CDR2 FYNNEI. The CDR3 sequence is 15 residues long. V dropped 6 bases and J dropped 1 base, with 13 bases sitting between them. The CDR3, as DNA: TGTGCCAGCAGCTTCTCGGGACTGAGCAATCAGCCCCAGCATTTT. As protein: CASSFSGLSNQPQHF.

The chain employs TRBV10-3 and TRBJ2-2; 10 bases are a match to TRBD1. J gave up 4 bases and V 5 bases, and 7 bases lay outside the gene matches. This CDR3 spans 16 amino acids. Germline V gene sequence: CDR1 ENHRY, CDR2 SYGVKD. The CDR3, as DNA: TGTGCCATCAGTCAACGGGACAGGGGATCCACCGGGGAGCTGTTTTTT. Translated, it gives CAISQRDRGSTGELFF.

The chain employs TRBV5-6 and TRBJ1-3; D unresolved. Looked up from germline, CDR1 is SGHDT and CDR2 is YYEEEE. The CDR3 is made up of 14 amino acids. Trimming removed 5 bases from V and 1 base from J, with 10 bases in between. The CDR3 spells CASSKTGSGNTIYF. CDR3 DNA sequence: TGTGCCAGCAGTAAGACCGGGTCTGGAAACACCATATATTTT.

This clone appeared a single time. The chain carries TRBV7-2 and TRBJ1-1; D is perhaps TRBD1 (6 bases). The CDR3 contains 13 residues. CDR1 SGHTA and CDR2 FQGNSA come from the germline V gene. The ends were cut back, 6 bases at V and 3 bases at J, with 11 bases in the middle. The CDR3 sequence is CASSPHRDTEAFF. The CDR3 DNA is TGTGCCAGCAGTCCTCACAGGGACACTGAAGCTTTCTTT.

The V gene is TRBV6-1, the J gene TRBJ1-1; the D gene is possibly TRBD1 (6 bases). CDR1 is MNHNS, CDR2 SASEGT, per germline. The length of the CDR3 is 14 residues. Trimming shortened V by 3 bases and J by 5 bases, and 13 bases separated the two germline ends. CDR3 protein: CASSERGRGTEAFF. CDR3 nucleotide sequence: TGTGCCAGCAGTGAGCGGGGGCGAGGAACTGAAGCTTTCTTT.

The DNA for the CDR3 is TGTGCCAGCAGTTACCCGGACTCAGAGACCCAGTACTTC. It specifies CASSYPDSETQYF. The chain links TRBV27 to TRBJ2-5, with D possibly being TRBD2 (5 bases). Germline V gene sequence: CDR1 MNHEY, CDR2 SMNVEV (reference sequence). The CDR3 has 13 residues. The V and J ends lost 4 bases and 4 bases respectively, with 10 bases between them.

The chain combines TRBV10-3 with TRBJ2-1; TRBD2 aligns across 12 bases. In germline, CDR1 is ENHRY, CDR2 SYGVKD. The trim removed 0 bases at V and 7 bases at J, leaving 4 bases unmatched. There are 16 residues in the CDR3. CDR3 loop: CAISESRLAGGNEQFF. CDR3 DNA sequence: TGTGCCATCAGTGAGTCGAGGCTAGCGGGGGGGAATGAGCAGTTCTTC.

The CDR3 protein is CASSSVVFTRRAYEQYF. In DNA, the CDR3 is TGTGCCAGCAGCTCCGTGGTTTTTACGCGGCGGGCCTACGAGCAGTACTTC. The V call is TRBV11-2, the J call TRBJ2-7, with a tentative D call TRBD2 (5 bases). This CDR3 contains 17 residues. Between the trimmed V and J ends, which lost 4 bases and 2 bases, there was a span of 21 bases. Per germline, CDR1 SGHAT and CDR2 FQNNGV.

CDR3 amino acids: CASSSRGTRDETQYF. The CDR3 coding sequence is TGTGCCAGCAGCTCGAGAGGGACTAGGGACGAGACCCAGTACTTC. This chain uses TRBV7-9 with TRBJ2-5, with 8 nucleotides matching TRBD2. The germline CDR1 and CDR2 sequences are SEHNR and FQNEAQ (reference sequence). This CDR3 comprises 15 residues. V lost 4 bases, J lost 5 bases, and 9 bases stayed unmatched.

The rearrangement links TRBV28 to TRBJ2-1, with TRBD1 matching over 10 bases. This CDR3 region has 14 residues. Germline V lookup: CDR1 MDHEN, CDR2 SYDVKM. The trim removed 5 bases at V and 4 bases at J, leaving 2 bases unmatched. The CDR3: CASSRTGGYNEQFF. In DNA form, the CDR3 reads TGTGCCAGCAGTAGGACAGGGGGATACAATGAGCAGTTCTTC. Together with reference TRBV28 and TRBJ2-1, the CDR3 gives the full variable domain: DVKVTQSSRYLVKRTGEKVFLECVQDMDHENMFWYRQDPGLGLRLIYFSYDVKMKEKGDIPEGYSVSREKKERFSLILESASTNQTSMYLCASSRTGGYNEQFFGPGTRLTVL.

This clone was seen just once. The CDR3 coding sequence is TGTGCAAGTCGCCCCGGGACACACAATCAGCCCCAGCATTTT. Translated: CASRPGTHNQPQHF. This chain links TRBV12-2 with TRBJ1-5; the DNA was not used to check the table's D call, TRBD1. TRBV12-2 is a documented pseudogene. This CDR3 is 14 amino acids long.

This CDR3 is CAWSPDTGLYEQYF. The CDR3 DNA sequence: TGTGCCTGGAGCCCCGATACAGGCCTCTACGAGCAGTACTTC. The chain links TRBV30 to TRBJ2-7, with D perhaps TRBD1 (5 bases). V was shortened by 3 bases and J by 3 bases, with 15 bases between the two germline ends. The CDR3 extends over 14 amino acids. Per the germline V gene, CDR1 is GTSNPN and CDR2 is SVGIG (reference sequence).

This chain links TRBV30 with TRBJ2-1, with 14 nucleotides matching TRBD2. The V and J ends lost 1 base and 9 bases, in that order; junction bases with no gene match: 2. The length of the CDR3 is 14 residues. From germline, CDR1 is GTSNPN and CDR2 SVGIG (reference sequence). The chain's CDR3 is CAWSEGTSGSEQFF. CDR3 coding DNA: TGTGCCTGGAGTGAAGGGACTAGCGGGAGTGAGCAGTTCTTC.

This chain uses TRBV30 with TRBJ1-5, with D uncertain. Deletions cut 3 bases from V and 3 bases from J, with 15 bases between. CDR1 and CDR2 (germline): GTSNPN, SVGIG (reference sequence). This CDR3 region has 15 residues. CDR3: CAWSRGLGLNQPQHF. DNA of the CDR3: TGTGCCTGGAGCCGGGGATTGGGCCTCAATCAGCCCCAGCATTTT.

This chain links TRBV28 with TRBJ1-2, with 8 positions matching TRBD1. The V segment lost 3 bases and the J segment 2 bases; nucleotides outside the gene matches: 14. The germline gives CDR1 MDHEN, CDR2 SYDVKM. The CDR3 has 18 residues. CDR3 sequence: CASSLLSRLAGGNYGYTF. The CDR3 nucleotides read TGTGCCAGCAGTTTGCTTTCCCGACTGGCAGGGGGCAACTATGGCTACACCTTC.

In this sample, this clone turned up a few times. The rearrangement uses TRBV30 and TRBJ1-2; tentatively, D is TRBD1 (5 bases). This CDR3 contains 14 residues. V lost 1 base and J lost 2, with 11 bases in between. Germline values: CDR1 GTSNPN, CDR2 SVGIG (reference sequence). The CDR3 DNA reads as TGTGCCTGGAGTGGGGTGCGGGGGAACTATGGCTACACCTTC. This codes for CAWSGVRGNYGYTF.

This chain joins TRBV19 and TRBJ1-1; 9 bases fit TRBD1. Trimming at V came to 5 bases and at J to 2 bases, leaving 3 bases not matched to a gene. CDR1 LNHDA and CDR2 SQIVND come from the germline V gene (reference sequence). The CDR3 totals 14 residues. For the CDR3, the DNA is TGTGCCAGTAGTGAACAGGGGGCAAACACTGAAGCTTTCTTT. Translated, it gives CASSEQGANTEAFF.

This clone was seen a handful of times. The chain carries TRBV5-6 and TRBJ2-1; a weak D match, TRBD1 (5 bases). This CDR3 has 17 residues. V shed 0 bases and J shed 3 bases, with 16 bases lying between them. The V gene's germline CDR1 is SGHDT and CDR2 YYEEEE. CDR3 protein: CASSLDLGGAIYNEQFF. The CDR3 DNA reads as TGTGCCAGCAGCTTGGACCTGGGTGGGGCCATCTACAATGAGCAGTTCTTC.

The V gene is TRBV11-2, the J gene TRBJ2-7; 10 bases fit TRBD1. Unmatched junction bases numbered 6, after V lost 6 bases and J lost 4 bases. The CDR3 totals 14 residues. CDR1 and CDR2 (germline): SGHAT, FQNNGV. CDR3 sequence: CASRKGGQGYEQYF. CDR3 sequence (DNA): TGTGCCAGCAGAAAAGGGGGACAGGGGTACGAGCAGTACTTC. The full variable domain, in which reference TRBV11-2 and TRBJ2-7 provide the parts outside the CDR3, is EAGVAQSPRYKIIEKRQSVAFWCNPISGHATLYWYQQILGQGPKLLIQFQNNGVVDDSQLPKDRFSAERLKGVDSTLKIQPAKLEDSAVYLCASRKGGQGYEQYFGPGTRLTVT.

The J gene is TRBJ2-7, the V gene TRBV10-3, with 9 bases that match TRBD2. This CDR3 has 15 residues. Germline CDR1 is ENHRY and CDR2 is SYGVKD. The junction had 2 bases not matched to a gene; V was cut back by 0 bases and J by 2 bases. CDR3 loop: CAISESASGAYEQYF. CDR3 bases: TGTGCCATCAGTGAGTCGGCTAGCGGGGCCTACGAGCAGTACTTC.

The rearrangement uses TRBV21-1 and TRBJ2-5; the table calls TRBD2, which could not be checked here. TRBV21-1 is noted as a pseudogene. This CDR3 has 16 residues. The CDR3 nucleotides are TGTGCCAGCAGCAAAGGTAGAAGCAAACACCAAGAGACCCAGTACTTC. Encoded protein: CASSKGRSKHQETQYF.

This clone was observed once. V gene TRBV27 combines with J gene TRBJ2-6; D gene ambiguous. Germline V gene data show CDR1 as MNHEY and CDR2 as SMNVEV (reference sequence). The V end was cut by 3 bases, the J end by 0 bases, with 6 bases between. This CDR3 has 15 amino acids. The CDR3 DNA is TGTGCCAGCAGTTTCTTAATCTCTGGGGCCAACGTCCTGACTTTC. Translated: CASSFLISGANVLTF.

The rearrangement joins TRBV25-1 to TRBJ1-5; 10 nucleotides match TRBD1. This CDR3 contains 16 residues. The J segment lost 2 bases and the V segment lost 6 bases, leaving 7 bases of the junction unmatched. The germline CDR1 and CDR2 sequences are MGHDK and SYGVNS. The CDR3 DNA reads TGTGCCAGCAGCGAGGGAGGGACAGGGGGCAATCAGCCCCAGCATTTT. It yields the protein CASSEGGTGGNQPQHF.

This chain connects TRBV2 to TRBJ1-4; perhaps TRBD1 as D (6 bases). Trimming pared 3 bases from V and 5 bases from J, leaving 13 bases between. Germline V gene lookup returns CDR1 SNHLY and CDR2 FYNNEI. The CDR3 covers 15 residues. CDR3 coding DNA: TGTGCCAGCAGTGAGACCAGGGGTGGAAATGAAAAACTGTTTTTT. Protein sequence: CASSETRGGNEKLFF.

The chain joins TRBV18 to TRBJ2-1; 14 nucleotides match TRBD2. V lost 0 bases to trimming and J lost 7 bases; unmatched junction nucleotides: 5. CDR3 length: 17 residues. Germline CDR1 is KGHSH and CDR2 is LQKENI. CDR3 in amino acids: CASSPPGLAGGGNEQFF. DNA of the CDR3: TGTGCCAGCTCACCACCCGGACTAGCGGGAGGTGGGAATGAGCAGTTCTTC.

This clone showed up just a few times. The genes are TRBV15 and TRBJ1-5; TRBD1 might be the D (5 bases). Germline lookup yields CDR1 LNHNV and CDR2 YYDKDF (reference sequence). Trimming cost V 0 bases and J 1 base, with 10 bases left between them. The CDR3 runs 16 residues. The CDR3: CATSRDRGESNQPQHF. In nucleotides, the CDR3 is TGTGCCACCAGCAGAGATCGGGGGGAGAGCAATCAGCCCCAGCATTTT.